These 8 T cell receptor beta chains were sequenced from one sample in a study of blood T cell repertoires in COVID-19. Produced via immunoSEQ multiplex PCR; TCRdb's table is partial and in-frame only. The sample holds fewer than 110,000 clones; 91% are singletons and the top ten take roughly 17%. Material for sequencing was peripheral blood. The receptors derive from a man between 50 and 59 years old with acute or convalescent COVID-19.

The V call is TRBV25-1, the J call TRBJ1-6; the D gene is possibly TRBD1 (6 bases). There are 16 residues in the CDR3. Germline V gene sequence: CDR1 MGHDK, CDR2 SYGVNS. The V end was cut by 3 bases, the J end by 2 bases, with 11 bases between. Written as DNA, the CDR3 is TGTGCCAGCAGTGATCAGAGACAGGCCTATAATTCACCCCTCCACTTT. Residues: CASSDQRQAYNSPLHF.

The genes are TRBV2 and TRBJ2-3; D perhaps matches TRBD2 (5 bases). V gave up 4 bases and J gave up 6 bases, with 8 bases separating them. Per the germline V gene, CDR1 is SNHLY and CDR2 is FYNNEI. The CDR3 contains 12 residues. This CDR3 is CASSGAADTQYF. CDR3 coding DNA: TGTGCCAGCAGTGGAGCGGCCGATACGCAGTATTTT. Based on the CDR3 plus reference TRBV2 and TRBJ2-3, the full variable domain is EPEVTQTPSHQVTQMGQEVILRCVPISNHLYFYWYRQILGQKVEFLVSFYNNEISEKSEIFDDQFSVERPDGSNFTLKIRSTKLEDSAMYFCASSGAADTQYFGPGTRLTVL.

The rearrangement links TRBV19 to TRBJ2-1; a weak D match, TRBD1 (5 bases). The CDR3 covers 15 residues. Germline V CDR1 and CDR2: LNHDA, SQIVND (reference sequence). The V and J ends lost 3 bases and 8 bases respectively, with 17 bases between them. In nucleotides, the CDR3 is TGTGCCAGTAGTATGGCGGCAGGGAAGGGCGATGAGCAGTTCTTC. It yields the protein CASSMAAGKGDEQFF.

The chain carries TRBV7-9 and TRBJ1-4, with 11 bases fitting TRBD1. The junction had 4 bases not matched to a gene; V was cut back by 5 bases and J by 8 bases. The CDR3 loop spans 14 amino acids. Germline V gene data show CDR1 as SEHNR and CDR2 as FQNEAQ (reference sequence). The CDR3, as DNA: TGTGCCAGCAGCCCTGGGACAGGGGGGGAAAAACTGTTTTTT. It codes for CASSPGTGGEKLFF.

The chain combines TRBV7-6 with TRBJ1-2; 9 bases fit TRBD1. The CDR3 is 16 amino acids. Germline loops: CDR1 SGHVS, CDR2 FNYEAQ. V shed 1 base, J shed 4 bases, and the junction held 7 bases outside the gene matches. The CDR3 protein is CASSLGGGQGIYGYTF. CDR3 nucleotide sequence: TGTGCCAGCAGCTTAGGCGGGGGACAGGGCATCTATGGCTACACCTTC.

This chain links TRBV29-1 with TRBJ1-1; a possible D gene is TRBD1 (6 bases). Trimming cost V 8 bases and J 1 base, with 11 bases left between them. This CDR3 has 12 amino acids. Per germline, CDR1 SQVTM and CDR2 ANQGSEA. The CDR3 is CSTRTANTEAFF. The CDR3 nucleotides read TGCAGCACGCGGACAGCGAACACTGAAGCTTTCTTT.

The rearrangement links TRBV7-9 to TRBJ1-6; 8 bases are shared with TRBD1. Losses at the gene ends were 7 bases for V and 8 bases for J; bases not matched to a gene: 4. This CDR3 has 13 amino acids. The germline V gene encodes CDR1 SEHNR and CDR2 FQNEAQ (reference sequence). CDR3 sequence: CASITGQDSPLHF. CDR3 DNA: TGTGCCAGCATAACGGGACAGGATTCACCCCTCCACTTT.

This rearrangement joins TRBV6-2 or TRBV6-3 to TRBJ2-3, with D unresolved. Germline CDR1 MNHEY, CDR2 SVGEGT. With 5 bases removed from V and 8 bases from J, the gap between germline ends came to 11 bases. The CDR3 totals 12 residues. CDR3 region: CASSRLVSTQYF. DNA of the CDR3: TGTGCCAGCAGTCGCCTAGTCAGTACGCAGTATTTT.